This T cell receptor beta chain was sequenced during a study of blood T cell repertoires in COVID-19. Study information: COVID-19 samples, acute and convalescent, were from the United States, Italy and Spain.

Authors' analysis steps: Cell counts per sample came from amplifying reference gene primers. Here immunoSEQ multiplex PCR was the method, and the copy in TCRdb shows in-frame clones only, minus some. Clone size and V and J calls were adopted from that table, with D and trimming inferred from the DNA. This sample carries approximately 70,000 clones, around 80% of them seen once, and the ten largest clones take roughly a sixth. This TCR derives from a human donor in a cohort sampled during active COVID-19. Source material: peripheral blood.

The CDR3 reads CASSAQGANYGYTF. The CDR3 region has the DNA TGTGCCAGCAGTGCCCAGGGGGCTAACTATGGCTACACCTTC. This chain links TRBV2 with TRBJ1-2; TRBD1 aligns across 7 bases. The V gene end was trimmed by 4 bases and the J gene end by 0 bases; junction bases not matched to a gene: 2. Per the germline V gene, CDR1 is SNHLY and CDR2 is FYNNEI. This CDR3 region has 14 residues. The variable domain in full, completed from reference TRBV2 and TRBJ1-2, reads EPEVTQTPSHQVTQMGQEVILRCVPISNHLYFYWYRQILGQKVEFLVSFYNNEISEKSEIFDDQFSVERPDGSNFTLKIRSTKLEDSAMYFCASSAQGANYGYTFGSGTRLTVV.